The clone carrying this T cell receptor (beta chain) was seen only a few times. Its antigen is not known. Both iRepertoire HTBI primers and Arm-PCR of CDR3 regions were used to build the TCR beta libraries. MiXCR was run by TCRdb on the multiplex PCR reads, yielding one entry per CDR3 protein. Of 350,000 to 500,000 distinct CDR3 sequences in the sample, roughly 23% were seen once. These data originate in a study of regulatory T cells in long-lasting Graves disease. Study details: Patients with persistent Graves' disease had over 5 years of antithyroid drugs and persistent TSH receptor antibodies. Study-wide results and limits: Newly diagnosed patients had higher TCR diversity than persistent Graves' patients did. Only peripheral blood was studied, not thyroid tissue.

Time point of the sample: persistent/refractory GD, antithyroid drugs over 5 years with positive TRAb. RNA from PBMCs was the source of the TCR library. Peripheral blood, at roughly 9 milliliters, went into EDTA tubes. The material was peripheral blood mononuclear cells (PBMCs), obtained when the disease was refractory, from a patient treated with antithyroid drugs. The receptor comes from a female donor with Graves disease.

The DNA for the CDR3 is TGTGCCAGCAGCCCCCGCGGTACGGGAGCCTCCTACGAGCAGTACTTC. Its protein product is CASSPRGTGASYEQYF. The chain employs TRBV3-1 and TRBJ2-7; possibly TRBD2 for D (6 bases). Trimming shortened V by 4 bases and J by 0 bases, and 16 bases separated the two germline ends. The CDR3 consists of 16 residues. The germline V gene encodes CDR1 LGHDT and CDR2 YNNKEL (reference sequence).